This is a list of T cell receptor beta chains from one sample in a study of CXCR3-negative and CXCR3-positive naive CD8 T cells. TCRdb reanalyzed the 5' RACE reads and collapses them to one entry per CDR3 protein, without DNA. With 75,000 to 100,000 distinct CDR3 sequences in the sample, the ten largest clones hold around 1%. The sample taken for sequencing was naive CXCR3+ CD8+ T cells from blood. Receptor source: a human donor in good health. Some clones in this sample may be carry-over from other donors' samples. CDR3s include the opening cysteine and the closing phenylalanine or tryptophan.

J gene | V gene | CDR3 protein
TRBJ2-7 | TRBV5-1 | CASRDLYEQYF
TRBJ2-1 | TRBV19 | CASYTPGLAGDNEQFF
TRBJ2-2 | TRBV29-1 | CSVVPGTVNTGELFF
TRBJ2-7 | TRBV27 | CASSFGQGSYEQYF
TRBJ1-1 | TRBV20-1 | CSARDTDSSHTEAFF
TRBJ2-2 | TRBV3-1 | CASSGTDPGELFF
TRBJ2-7 | TRBV5-6 | CASSLERRGGYEQYF
TRBJ2-5 | TRBV12-5 | CASGLQGRETQYF
TRBJ2-7 | TRBV7-9 | CASSGGTHGSYEQYF
TRBJ2-5 | TRBV4-3 | CASSPTAASAGETQYF
TRBJ2-7 | TRBV5-1 | CASSYETLNRKWGPYEQYF
TRBJ2-5 | TRBV7-9 | CASSATRGQYQETQYF